The rows below give T cell receptor beta chains drawn from one sample of a study of prognosis after radiotherapy for stage I lung cancer. From the multiplex PCR reads, TCRdb called clonotypes with MiXCR, one entry per CDR3 protein. Of about 30,000 distinct CDR3 sequences listed, 40% to 60% are singletons. Source: PBMCs, taken before or after stereotactic body radiation therapy (not recorded which). The receptors originated from a donor over 45 with non-small cell lung cancer. Each CDR3 is given with its conserved first and last residue. A D gene is named only where the DNA matches it firmly. Only part of the rows carry a size: once, few, many, or a class if the clone is expanded.

V gene	J gene	D gene	clone size	CDR3 protein	CDR3 DNA
TRBV3-2	TRBJ1-5	.	medium-sized	CASSQEGGSGAQPQHF	TGTGCCAGCAGCCAAGAGGGCGGGAGCGGTGCTCAGCCCCAGCATTTT
TRBV9	TRBJ1-2	.	.	CASSVGPRWSYYGYTF	TGTGCCAGCAGCGTAGGTCCTAGGTGGAGCTACTATGGCTACACCTTC
TRBV2	TRBJ2-2	TRBD1	many	CASNDRGQAGELFF	TGTGCCAGCAATGACAGGGGGCAAGCCGGGGAGCTGTTTTTT
TRBV20-1	TRBJ1-5	.	.	CSVRRGWMSNQPQHF	TGCAGTGTTAGGCGGGGGTGGATGAGCAATCAGCCCCAGCATTTT
TRBV6-1	TRBJ1-4	.	many	CASSVAGRNEKLFF	TGTGCCAGCAGTGTTGCAGGGAGGAATGAAAAACTGTTTTTT
TRBV5-1	TRBJ1-4	.	.	CASSSTATNEKLFF	TGCGCCAGCAGCTCGACCGCAACTAATGAAAAACTGTTTTTT
TRBV7-2	TRBJ2-5	.	many	CASSFGRDTGTGETQYF	TGTGCCAGCAGCTTCGGGCGAGATACAGGTACAGGAGAGACCCAGTACTTC
TRBV6-1	TRBJ1-2	TRBD1	.	CASSEVSGGRGGYTF	TGTGCCAGCAGTGAAGTATCAGGGGGCCGCGGTGGCTACACCTTC
TRBV12-5	TRBJ2-7	.	many	CASGPEPHEQYF	TGTGCTAGTGGTCCGGAGCCCCACGAGCAGTACTTC
TRBV20-1	TRBJ2-5	.	many	CSALDRGETQYF	TGCAGTGCTCTCGACCGGGGGGAGACCCAGTACTTC
TRBV30	TRBJ1-2	.	.	CVADPITF	TGTGTCGCGGACCCAATCACCTTC
TRBV4-3	TRBJ2-7	TRBD2	.	CASSAGLAASYEQYF	TGCGCCAGCAGTGCCGGACTAGCGGCCTCCTACGAGCAGTACTTT
TRBV2	TRBJ2-5	TRBD2	many	CASTRGGGETQYF	TGTGCCAGCACTCGGGGGGGAGGAGAGACCCAGTACTTC
TRBV7-2	TRBJ2-3	.	medium-sized	CASSLVLQGGTDTQYF	TGTGCCAGCAGCTTAGTTTTACAGGGGGGGACAGATACGCAGTATTTT
TRBV20-1	TRBJ1-6	.	.	CSDQTPQGGDSPLHF	TGCAGTGATCAGACGCCTCAGGGAGGGGATTCACCCCTCCACTTT
TRBV30	TRBJ1-5	.	many	CAWSSYNSNQPQHF	TGTGCCTGGAGCAGCTATAATAGCAATCAGCCCCAGCATTTT
TRBV5-1	TRBJ2-7	TRBD1	once	CASSLVGTGAEQQYF	TGCGCCAGCAGCCTCGTCGGGACAGGCGCTGAACAGCAGTACTTC
TRBV30	TRBJ1-2	.	medium-sized	CARRWGAGYTF	TGTGCCCGGAGGTGGGGAGCAGGCTACACCTTC
TRBV9	TRBJ2-3	TRBD1	many	CASSVVAGGADTQYF	TGTGCCAGCAGCGTAGTTGCAGGGGGCGCAGATACGCAGTATTTT
TRBV4-3	TRBJ2-1	TRBD2	many	CASSQEAFSGRAGNEQFF	TGCGCCAGCAGCCAAGAGGCCTTCAGCGGGAGGGCTGGAAATGAGCAGTTCTTC
TRBV28	TRBJ1-1	.	many	CASSLLRDTEAFF	TGTGCCAGCAGTTTATTGCGGGACACTGAAGCTTTCTTT
TRBV28	TRBJ2-1	.	.	CASSLSWRSYNEQFF	TGTGCCAGCAGTTTATCATGGAGGTCCTACAATGAGCAGTTCTTC
TRBV9	TRBJ2-1	.	.	CASSVDGVGPHNDQFF	TGTGCCAGCAGCGTAGACGGGGTAGGGCCTCACAATGATCAGTTCTTC
TRBV2	TRBJ2-3	.	.	CAISVYRDSTDTQYF	TGTGCCATCAGTGTGTATAGGGATTCCACAGATACGCAGTATTTT
TRBV2	TRBJ2-1	.	many	CASSRISGGYNEQFF	TGTGCCAGCAGTCGTATTTCCGGCGGGTACAATGAGCAGTTCTTC
TRBV6-2/TRBV6-3	TRBJ1-1	.	.	CAISHGGTEAFF	TGTGCCATCAGCCACGGGGGCACCGAAGCTTTCTTT
TRBV5-4	TRBJ2-7	.	many	CASSFRGLEQYF	TGTGCCAGCAGCTTCCGTGGGCTCGAGCAGTACTTC
TRBV6-2/TRBV6-3	TRBJ2-5	.	.	CASSEYLGSQGAQYF	TGTGCCAGCAGTGAATACCTCGGGAGTCAGGGGGCCCAGTACTTC
TRBV6-2/TRBV6-3	TRBJ1-6	TRBD1	.	CASSDADRENSPLRF	TGTGCCAGCAGTGACGCCGACAGGGAGAATTCACCCCTCCGCTTT
TRBV19	TRBJ1-1	.	many	CASKSPRVGSAEAFF	TGTGCCAGTAAGAGCCCCCGGGTCGGTTCCGCTGAAGCTTTCTTT
TRBV7-9	TRBJ2-1	.	.	CASSLDVRARDEHFF	TGTGCCAGCAGCTTAGACGTGAGGGCCAGGGATGAGCATTTCTTC
TRBV2	TRBJ2-3	.	.	CASSSSGAPDTQYF	TGTGCCAGCAGCTCATCGGGGGCCCCAGATACGCAGTATTTT
TRBV20-1	TRBJ2-2	.	.	CSARDMGELFF	TGCAGTGCTAGAGATATGGGGGAGCTGTTTTTT
TRBV7-2	TRBJ2-7	TRBD1	medium-sized	CASSQQQGWGEQYF	TGTGCCAGCAGCCAACAACAGGGGTGGGGCGAGCAGTACTTC
TRBV6-1	TRBJ1-6	.	.	CASRIQVYYSPLHF	TGTGCCAGCAGGATTCAGGTGTACTATTCACCCCTCCACTTT
TRBV5-1	TRBJ1-4	.	many	CASREDTTNEKLFF	TGCGCCAGCCGGGAGGACACCACTAATGAAAAACTGTTTTTT
TRBV12-5	TRBJ2-7	TRBD1	medium-sized	CASATGVGYEQYF	TGTGCTAGTGCCACAGGGGTTGGGTACGAGCAGTACTTC
TRBV28	TRBJ1-4	TRBD1	many	CASGAGGDSFGKLFF	TGTGCCAGCGGGGCAGGGGGCGATTCTTTTGGAAAACTGTTTTTT
TRBV3-1	TRBJ2-2	TRBD2	many	CASSHTGGSNTGELFF	TGTGCCAGCAGCCATACCGGGGGGTCTAACACCGGGGAGCTGTTTTTT
TRBV9	TRBJ2-5	.	many	CASSVGPTKETQYF	TGTGCCAGCAGCGTAGGTCCTACCAAAGAGACCCAGTACTTC
TRBV5-1	TRBJ2-2	.	many	CASSLAPNTGELFF	TGCGCCAGCAGCTTGGCACCGAACACCGGGGAGCTGTTTTTT
TRBV6-2/TRBV6-3	TRBJ1-4	.	once	CASSERGSEKLFF	TGTGCCAGCAGTGAACGCGGGAGTGAAAAACTGTTTTTT
TRBV6-4	TRBJ2-5	TRBD1	.	CASSYKSGTGKETQYF	TGTGCCAGCAGTTATAAGTCGGGGACAGGGAAAGAGACCCAGTACTTC
TRBV19	TRBJ1-4	.	many	CASRRTTNEKLFF	TGTGCCAGTCGTCGCACAACTAATGAAAAACTGTTTTTT
TRBV11-2	TRBJ2-7	.	.	CASSAFGGVPLLF	TGTGCCAGCAGCGCATTTGGCGGGGTCCCTCTCTTATTC
TRBV20-1	TRBJ2-7	TRBD1	.	CSAVGQGAAEQYF	TGCAGTGCTGTGGGACAGGGGGCTGCCGAGCAGTACTTC
TRBV5-8	TRBJ2-7	.	many	CASTLGIGASYEQYF	TGTGCCAGCACCCTGGGGATAGGAGCCTCCTACGAGCAGTACTTC
TRBV5-6	TRBJ2-1	.	many	CASSVGGGRPRNEQFF	TGTGCCAGCAGCGTCGGTGGAGGGAGGCCCCGCAATGAGCAGTTCTTC
TRBV19	TRBJ2-7	.	medium-sized	CAPPRSLYEQYF	TGTGCCCCTCCCAGGAGTCTCTACGAGCAGTACTTC
TRBV6-1	TRBJ2-7	.	.	CASALGGPYEQYF	TGTGCCAGCGCCTTGGGGGGACCTTACGAGCAGTACTTC
TRBV4-2	TRBJ2-1	TRBD1	many	CASGDTGWTGDNEQFF	TGTGCCAGCGGGGATACTGGTTGGACAGGTGACAATGAGCAGTTCTTC
TRBV30	TRBJ2-5	.	once	CAWRVGGGQTQYF	TGTGCCTGGAGGGTCGGGGGTGGGCAGACCCAGTACTTC
TRBV20-1	TRBJ2-3	.	.	CSARSAKRGTDTQYF	TGCAGTGCTAGGTCCGCGAAGCGAGGCACAGATACGCAGTATTTT